Following are 5 T cell receptor beta chains from one sample sequenced in a study of blood T cell repertoires in COVID-19 (dated by TCRdb to about 2020). Libraries were made using the immunoSEQ multiplex PCR assay. As stored in TCRdb, this immuneACCESS dataset retains in-frame rearrangements with V and J assigned. A fraction of the clones does not appear; measured against another copy, unresolved V genes explain less than half of the discrepancy, and the remainder lacks a known reason. For this sample there are around 140,000 clones; more than 75% appear just once. Of the sample, 11% falls within the top ten clones. The sequenced sample was PBMCs or T cells enriched from blood (not recorded which). The receptors come from a man aged 60 to 69 who had recovered from COVID-19.

The chain uses TRBV19 and TRBJ1-2, with a possible D match to TRBD1 (5 bases). The CDR3 spans 12 residues. CDR1 LNHDA and CDR2 SQIVND come from the germline V gene (reference sequence). With 5 bases removed from V and 4 bases from J, the gap between germline ends came to 8 bases. DNA for the CDR3: TGTGCCAGTAGTTCAACAGGCTATGGCTACACCTTC. It translates to CASSSTGYGYTF.

This clone occurred once. The chain couples TRBV5-1 to TRBJ2-5, with 11 bases identical to TRBD2. This CDR3 comprises 15 residues. The germline gives CDR1 SGHRS, CDR2 YFSETQ. J lost 5 bases, V lost 0 bases, and 3 bases had no gene match. CDR3 nucleotide sequence: TGCGCCAGCAGCTTGGCTGGGACTAGCGGCGAGACCCAGTACTTC. Translating it yields CASSLAGTSGETQYF.

The chain uses TRBV7-2 and TRBJ1-6; the D is unclear. There are 15 residues in the CDR3. Germline loops: CDR1 SGHTA, CDR2 FQGNSA. The V gene lost 3 bases and the J gene lost 10 bases, with 16 bases spanning the gap. The CDR3 sequence is CASSLRRTVTSPLHF. The CDR3 DNA follows: TGTGCCAGCAGCTTGCGAAGGACTGTCACGTCACCCCTCCACTTT.

The chain uses TRBV14 and TRBJ1-6; 7 bases fit TRBD1. With V trimmed by 2 bases and J by 9 bases, 4 bases remained unmatched. Germline values: CDR1 SGHDN, CDR2 FVKESK. CDR3 length: 14 residues. CDR3 in DNA: TGTGCCAGCAGCCAAAAAACAGGGGTTTCACCCCTCCACTTT. Its protein is CASSQKTGVSPLHF.

CDR3: CSAQWYTEAFF. The CDR3 nucleotides are TGCAGCGCCCAGTGGTACACTGAAGCTTTCTTT. The chain has TRBV29-1 and TRBJ1-1; D unclear. Trimming left V 7 bases short and J 3 bases short, with 9 bases between. There are 11 residues in the CDR3. Looked up from germline, CDR1 is SQVTM and CDR2 is ANQGSEA.